This record concerns one T cell receptor (beta chain) sequence. Its target is unknown. V shed 5 bases and J 14 bases; nucleotides not matched to a gene: 14. The CDR3 has 14 residues. Per the germline V gene, CDR1 is MDHEN and CDR2 is SYDVKM. These data come from a study of T cell responses to AZD1222 COVID-19 vaccine. Study-level points and caveats: Following two doses of AZD1222, Spike-specific TCR breadth and depth rose. Clonal diversity was possibly underestimated; the donors were predominantly white British and more often female.

Sequenced by immunoSEQ multiplex PCR; TCRdb stores in-frame clones only, minus some. The sample holds about 110,000 clones; about 86% are singletons and the top ten take about 3.5%. V and J are TRBV28 and TRBJ1-4, with 7 bases fitting TRBD1. The sequence came from an adult in good health. Source: peripheral blood, taken on day 0 of AZD1222 vaccination. The CDR3 protein is CASSNRDREKRLFF. DNA for the CDR3: TGTGCCAGCAGTAACCGGGACAGAGAGAAAAGGCTGTTTTTT.